A single count supports the clone carrying this T cell receptor beta chain. This sample was included in a study of OX40 agonist ivuxolimab in advanced cancers. Study-level background: The dose of intravenous ivuxolimab that patients received every 2 weeks ranged from 0.01 to 10 mg/kg. Partial responses were achieved by three patients, of whom one had hepatocellular carcinoma and two had cutaneous melanoma.

The CDR3 totals 16 residues. Germline-derived CDR1 and CDR2 are SGHRS and YFSETQ. Trimming pared 4 bases from V and 4 bases from J, leaving 17 bases between. Clones were sequenced by immunoSEQ multiplex PCR, and TCRdb holds only the in-frame ones, with some missing. Among about 50,000 clones, 79% were seen once, and the ten largest hold 1.5% to 2%. The sample here was CD4+ or CD8+ T cells sorted from blood, taken in a trial of the OX40 agonist ivuxolimab. This clonotype was obtained from an adult with an advanced solid tumor such as melanoma, head and neck, liver or kidney cancer. J is TRBJ1-4 and V is TRBV5-1; D not certain. This CDR3 is CASSPRASGHNEKLFF. CDR3 nucleotides: TGCGCCAGCAGCCCCCGGGCCTCAGGCCATAATGAAAAACTGTTTTTT.